Listed here are 5 T cell receptor beta chains from one sample, sequenced in a study of blood T cell repertoires in COVID-19. Sequencing was performed with immunoSEQ multiplex PCR; in TCRdb, only in-frame clones are kept and a portion is missing. In the table there are 200,000 to 250,000 clones, about 79% of which are singletons. Sequencing was done on a sample of PBMCs or T cells enriched from blood (not recorded which). The receptor set was obtained from a woman aged 55-70 years who had recovered from COVID-19.

The J gene is TRBJ1-2, the V gene TRBV29-1, with 7 bases lining up with TRBD1. The CDR3 has 13 residues. J lost 3 bases, V lost 6 bases, and 7 bases had no gene match. The germline gives CDR1 SQVTM, CDR2 ANQGSEA. The CDR3 nucleotides read TGCAGCGTGTCAGGGGGAGGATACTATGGCTACACCTTC. It yields the protein CSVSGGGYYGYTF. The variable domain in full, completed from reference TRBV29-1 and TRBJ1-2, reads SAVISQKPSRDICQRGTSLTIQCQVDSQVTMMFWYRQQPGQSLTLIATANQGSEATYESGFVIDKFPISRPNLTFSTLTVSNMSPEDSSIYLCSVSGGGYYGYTFGSGTRLTVV.

The chain uses TRBV3-1 (or the pseudogene TRBV3-2) and TRBJ2-5; D not certain. This CDR3 is built from 15 residues. Per the germline V gene, CDR1 is LGHDT and CDR2 is YNNKEL (reference sequence). Trimming stripped 1 base from V and 0 bases from J, with 9 bases between. The CDR3 nucleotides are TGTGCCAGCAGCCAAGTTATCTCGTACCAAGAGACCCAGTACTTC. It is translated as CASSQVISYQETQYF.

The chain couples TRBV5-1 to TRBJ2-1; 13 nucleotides align to TRBD2. The CDR3 extends over 17 amino acids. From germline, CDR1 is SGHRS and CDR2 YFSETQ. V was pared by 4 bases and J by 1 base, with 5 bases of the junction left unmatched. CDR3 nucleotides: TGCGCCAGCAGCCGGACTAGCGGGGGTCTTTCCTACAATGAGCAGTTCTTC. Protein product: CASSRTSGGLSYNEQFF.

The CDR3 DNA is TGTGCCAGCAGTTCCGCGGGACAGGGGAAAAACACCATATATTTT. It specifies CASSSAGQGKNTIYF. The chain combines TRBV6-5 with TRBJ1-3, with 10 nucleotides matching TRBD1. CDR1 is MNHEY, CDR2 SVGAGI, per germline. V shed 4 bases and J 6 bases; nucleotides not matched to a gene: 6. The length of the CDR3 is 15 residues.

This clone was counted between two and nine times. The gene calls are TRBV29-1 and TRBJ1-2; D is possibly TRBD1 (6 bases). The CDR3 is 14 amino acids. The V end lost 3 bases, the J end lost 10 bases, and 21 bases lay between the germline ends. The germline V gene has CDR1 SQVTM and CDR2 ANQGSEA. CDR3 loop: CSVDSNGWDTDYTF. The CDR3 nucleotides are TGCAGCGTTGATTCCAACGGGTGGGACACAGACTACACCTTC.